This entry describes one T cell receptor (beta chain). This sample is part of a study of OX40 agonist ivuxolimab in advanced cancers. The CDR3 runs to 13 residues. Germline V gives CDR1 LGHNA, CDR2 YSLEER. V lost 4 bases and J lost 4, with 7 bases in between. The table came from immunoSEQ multiplex PCR; TCRdb's copy has only in-frame clones and leaves some out. Of more than 70,000 clones in the sample, 81% are singletons; the top ten hold 4.5% to 6%. Exclusion of a patient followed from autoimmune disease history or systemic immunosuppression. This receptor was obtained from an adult with an advanced solid tumor such as melanoma, head and neck, liver or kidney cancer. V is TRBV4-3 and J is TRBJ2-2; D gene unclear. Sequencing was performed on CD4+ or CD8+ T cells sorted from blood, taken in a trial of the OX40 agonist ivuxolimab. The DNA of the CDR3 is TGCGCCAGCAGCCGCTTGGGCACCGGGGAGCTGTTTTTT. It translates to CASSRLGTGELFF.